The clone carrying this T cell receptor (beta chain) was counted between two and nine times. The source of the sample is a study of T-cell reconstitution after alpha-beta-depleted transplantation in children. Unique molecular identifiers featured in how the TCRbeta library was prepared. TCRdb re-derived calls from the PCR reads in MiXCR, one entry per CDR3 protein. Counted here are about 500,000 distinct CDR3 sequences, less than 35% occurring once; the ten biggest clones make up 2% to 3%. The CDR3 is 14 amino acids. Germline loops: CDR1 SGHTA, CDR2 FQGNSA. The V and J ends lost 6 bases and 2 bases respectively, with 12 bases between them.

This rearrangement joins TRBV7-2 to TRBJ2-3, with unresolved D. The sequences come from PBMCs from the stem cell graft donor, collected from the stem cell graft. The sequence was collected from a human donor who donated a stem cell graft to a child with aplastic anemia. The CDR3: CASSSGPYTDTQYF. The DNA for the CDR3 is TGTGCCAGCAGTTCCGGGCCGTACACAGATACGCAGTATTTT.